These 6 T cell receptor beta chains came from one sample sequenced in a study of T-cell reconstitution after alpha-beta-depleted transplantation in children. The TCRbeta library was prepared with unique molecular identifiers. Via MiXCR, TCRdb re-called the PCR reads, giving one row per CDR3 protein. The top ten hold 25% to 30% of the sample, which has 350,000 to 500,000 distinct CDR3 sequences, about 45% seen once. The material sequenced was PBMCs, taken before TCRalphabeta/CD19-depleted stem cell transplant. Receptor source: a girl aged 2-9 years with aplastic anemia, due to receive a stem cell transplant.

In its sample, this clonotype was seen a few times. This CDR3 is CASSLSRGAEQFF. Written as DNA, the CDR3 is TGTGCCAGCAGTTTATCGAGGGGTGCTGAGCAGTTCTTC. The V and J genes are TRBV27 and TRBJ2-1; TRBD1 or TRBD2 may be the D gene (5 bases each). From germline, CDR1 is MNHEY and CDR2 SMNVEV (reference sequence). V was shortened by 0 bases and J by 9 bases, with 9 bases between the two germline ends. This CDR3 is built from 13 residues.

J is TRBJ2-1 and V is TRBV7-3, with D perhaps assigned TRBD1 or TRBD2 (5 bases each). Trimming pared 5 bases from V and 9 bases from J, leaving 20 bases between. The CDR3 runs to 15 residues. Germline V lookup: CDR1 SGHTA, CDR2 FQGTGA. CDR3 DNA: TGTGCCAGCAGCCCCCCCCCGGGGTTGAGGGGTGAGCAGTTCTTC. This sequence encodes CASSPPPGLRGEQFF.

The count of this clonotype is one. The chain carries TRBV21-1 and TRBJ2-2; TRBD1 is the table's D call and was not checked against the DNA. TRBV21-1 is assigned pseudogene status. This CDR3 spans 20 amino acids. CDR3 in DNA: TGTGCCAGCAGCAAATGGAAAAGGGACAGGCGACTAGCACTCACCGGGGAGCTGTTTTTT. Its protein product is CASSKWKRDRRLALTGELFF.

This clonotype was detected only once. The chain couples TRBV10-2 to TRBJ2-2; D remains ambiguous. Germline V lookup: CDR1 WSHSY, CDR2 SAAADI. The CDR3 runs 15 residues. Trimming shortened V by 3 bases and J by 5 bases, and 13 bases separated the two germline ends. CDR3 residues: CASSEHRRMTGELFF. As DNA, the CDR3 is TGCGCCAGCAGTGAACACAGACGGATGACCGGGGAGCTGTTTTTT.

CDR3 sequence reads: CASSTGRNPSGNTIYF. The CDR3, as DNA: TGCGCCAGCAGCACGGGACGGAATCCCTCTGGAAACACCATATATTTT. The chain has TRBV5-1 and TRBJ1-3; perhaps TRBD1 as D (5 bases). Germline V CDR1 and CDR2: SGHRS, YFSETQ. The CDR3 extends over 16 amino acids. V lost 4 bases and J 0 bases, leaving 14 bases between the germline ends.

This clonotype appeared once. This chain uses TRBV20-1 with TRBJ2-3; 7 bases map to TRBD1. The CDR3 is 12 residues long. V shed 5 bases, J shed 2 bases, and the junction held 1 base outside the gene matches. Germline CDR1 is DFQATT and CDR2 is SNEGSKA (reference sequence). As DNA, the CDR3 is TGCAGTGCTGACAGGGACACAGATACGCAGTATTTT. It translates to CSADRDTDTQYF.